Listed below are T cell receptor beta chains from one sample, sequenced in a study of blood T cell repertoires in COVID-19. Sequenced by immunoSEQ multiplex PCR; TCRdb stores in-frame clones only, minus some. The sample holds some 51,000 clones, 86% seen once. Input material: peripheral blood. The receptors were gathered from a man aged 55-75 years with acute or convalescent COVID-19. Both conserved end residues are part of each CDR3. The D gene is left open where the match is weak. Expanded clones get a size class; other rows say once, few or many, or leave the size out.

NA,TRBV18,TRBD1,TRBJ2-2,TGTGCCAGCTCACCGAGACAGGGATCGAACACCGGGGAGCTGTTTTTT,CASSPRQGSNTGELFF
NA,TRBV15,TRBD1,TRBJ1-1,TGTGCCACCAGCAGAGTACGTTCCCGTTGGACAGGAGCTTTCTTT,CATSRVRSRWTGAFF
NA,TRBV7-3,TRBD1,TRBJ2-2,TGTGCCAGCAGCCCAGCAGGGGGTAGCACCGGGGAGCTGTTTTTT,CASSPAGGSTGELFF
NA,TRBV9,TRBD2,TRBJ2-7,TGTGCCAGCAGCCCGACTAGCGGGGGTGCGAGAGAGCAGTACTTC,CASSPTSGGAREQYF
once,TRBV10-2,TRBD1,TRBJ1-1,TGCGCCAGCAGTGAACTGGGACAGGGGAACACTGAAGCTTTCTTT,CASSELGQGNTEAFF
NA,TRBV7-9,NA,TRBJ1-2,TGTGCCAGCAGCCAAGGGGTGAACTATGGCTACACCTTC,CASSQGVNYGYTF
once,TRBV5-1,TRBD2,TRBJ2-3,TGCGCCAGCAGCGCGGGACTAGCGGGGAAGATAAGCACAGATACGCAGTATTTT,CASSAGLAGKISTDTQYF
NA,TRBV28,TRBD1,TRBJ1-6,TGTGCCAGCAGTTTATTTGCGGACAGGGGCCGGGGCCTCCACTTT,CASSLFADRGRGLHF
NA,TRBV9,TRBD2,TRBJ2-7,TGTGCCAGCAGCGGGACTAGCGGGGGAAGCGAGCAGTACTTC,CASSGTSGGSEQYF
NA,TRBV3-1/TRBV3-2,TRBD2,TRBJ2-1,TGTGCCAGCAGCCAAGTTATATTCAAGACTAGCGGAGACAATGAGCAGTTCTTC,CASSQVIFKTSGDNEQFF
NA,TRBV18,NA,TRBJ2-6,TGTGCCAGCCTACCTTTCTCTGGGGCCAACGTCCTGACTTTC,CASLPFSGANVLTF
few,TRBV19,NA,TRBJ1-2,TGTGCCAGTAGTATAGATCAGGGGACCTCGTCCTATGGCTACACCTTC,CASSIDQGTSSYGYTF
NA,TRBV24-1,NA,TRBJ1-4,TGTGCCACCAGTGATCCCTCTAATGAAAAACTGTTTTTT,CATSDPSNEKLFF
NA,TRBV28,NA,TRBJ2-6,TGTGCCAGCAGTTTGGTTGGGGCGGGGGCCAACGTCCTGACTTTC,CASSLVGAGANVLTF
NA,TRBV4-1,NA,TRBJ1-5,TGCGCCAGCAGCCAAGATAGACCGGGTTTCGTCCAGCATTTT,CASSQDRPGFVQHF
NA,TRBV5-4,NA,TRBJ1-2,TGTGCCAGCAGCTTGAGGGGGGGGGACTATGGCTACACCTTC,CASSLRGGDYGYTF
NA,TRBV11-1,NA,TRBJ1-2,TGTGCCAGCAGCCATTACAGGGAGGGGAACTATGGCTACACCTTC,CASSHYREGNYGYTF
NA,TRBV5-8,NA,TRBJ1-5,TGTGCCAGCAGCTTGGGTCAGGTTAGCAATCAGCCCCAGCATTTT,CASSLGQVSNQPQHF
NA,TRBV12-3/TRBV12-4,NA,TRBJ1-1,TGTGCCAGCAGTTTTTGGGGAGGTACTGAAGCTTTCTTT,CASSFWGGTEAFF
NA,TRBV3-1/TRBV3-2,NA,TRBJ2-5,TGTGCCAGCAGCCAAGAGGGTGGTAGCCGGTACTTC,CASSQEGGSRYF
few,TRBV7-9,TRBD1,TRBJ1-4,TGTGCCAGCAGCTCCGGGACAGGGACTGAAAAACTGTTTTTT,CASSSGTGTEKLFF
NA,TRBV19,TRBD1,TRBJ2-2,TGTGCCAGTAGCAAATGGACAGGTTTACGCGGGGAGCTGTTTTTT,CASSKWTGLRGELFF
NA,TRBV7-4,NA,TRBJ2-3,TGTGCCAGCAGCCCCGGCCAGGCGGGTGATGTGGGAGATACGCAGTATTTT,CASSPGQAGDVGDTQYF
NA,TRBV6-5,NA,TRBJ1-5,TGTGCCAGCAGGCGTCAGGGGAAAGGCAATCAGCCCCAGCATTTT,CASRRQGKGNQPQHF
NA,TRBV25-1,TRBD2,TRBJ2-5,TGTGCCAGCAGCCCGGGGGGGACCCAGTACTTC,CASSPGGTQYF
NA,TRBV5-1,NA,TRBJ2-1,TGCGCCAGCAGCTCTCTCCCCAATGAGCAGTTCTTC,CASSSLPNEQFF
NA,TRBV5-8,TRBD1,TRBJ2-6,TGTGCCACTGGACAGGGGGTTTCCTCTGGGGCCAACGTCCTGACTTTC,CATGQGVSSGANVLTF
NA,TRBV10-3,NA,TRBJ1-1,TGTGCCATCAGCGAGAGGGGTGAGAACACTGAAGCTTTCTTT,CAISERGENTEAFF
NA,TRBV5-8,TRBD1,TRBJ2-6,TGTGCCAGCAGCCAAGGGACAGTTATCTCTGGGGCCAACGTCCTGACTTTC,CASSQGTVISGANVLTF
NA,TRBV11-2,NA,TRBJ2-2,TGTGCCAGCAGCCCCCGGACAGTACACACCGGGGAGCTGTTTTTT,CASSPRTVHTGELFF
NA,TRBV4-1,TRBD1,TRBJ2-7,TGCGCCAGCAGCCAATACCTGGGACAGGGGAACCACGAGCAGTACTTC,CASSQYLGQGNHEQYF
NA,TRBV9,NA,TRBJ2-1,TGTGCCAGCAGCGTAGACGGGAACTCCTACAATGAGCAGTTCTTC,CASSVDGNSYNEQFF
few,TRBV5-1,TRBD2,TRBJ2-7,TGCGCCAGCAGCTTGGGACGGAGTAGCGGGGGGCCCTCCTACGAGCAGTACTTC,CASSLGRSSGGPSYEQYF
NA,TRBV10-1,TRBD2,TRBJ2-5,TGCGCCAGCAGTGAGGGGACTAGCGGGGGACAAGAGACCCAGTACTTC,CASSEGTSGGQETQYF
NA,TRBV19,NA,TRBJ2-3,TGTGCCAGTAGTATAGCCAACACAGATACGCAGTATTTT,CASSIANTDTQYF
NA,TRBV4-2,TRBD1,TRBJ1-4,TGTGCCAGCAGCCAAGAGGACAGGGACAATGAAAAACTGTTTTTT,CASSQEDRDNEKLFF
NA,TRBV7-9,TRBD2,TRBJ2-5,TGTGCCAGCAGCTTAGATCTAGCGGTCCAAGAGACCCAGTACTTC,CASSLDLAVQETQYF
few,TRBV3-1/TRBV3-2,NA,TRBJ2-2,TGTGCCAGCATTTCCGGGGGAGGCACCGGGGAGCTGTTTTTT,CASISGGGTGELFF
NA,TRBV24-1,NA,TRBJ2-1,TGTGCCACCAGTGAAAGGACAGAACAGAGCTCCTACAATGAGCAGTTCTTC,CATSERTEQSSYNEQFF
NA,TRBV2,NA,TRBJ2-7,TGTGCCAGCAGGGCAGGGCCGAACTACGAGCAGTACTTC,CASRAGPNYEQYF
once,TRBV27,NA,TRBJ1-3,TGTGCCAGCAGTTCGGGGAAAATTGGAAACACCATATATTTT,CASSSGKIGNTIYF
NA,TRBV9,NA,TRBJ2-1,TGTGCCAGCAGCGTAGGCAGGGGGGCGGAGTATGAGCAGTTCTTC,CASSVGRGAEYEQFF
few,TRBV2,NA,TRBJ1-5,TGTGCCAGCATAAGACAGGAAAATCAGCCCCAGCATTTT,CASIRQENQPQHF
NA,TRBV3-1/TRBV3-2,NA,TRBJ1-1,TGTGCCAGCAGCCAATCAGGGGTGGGAGCTTTCTTT,CASSQSGVGAFF
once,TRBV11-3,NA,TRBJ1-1,TGTGCCAGCAGCTTGCGGGGTGGACTACAGGCGCGCCCGGGAGCTTTCTTT,CASSLRGGLQARPGAFF
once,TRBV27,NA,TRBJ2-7,TGTGCCAGCAGTTTCAGCGGTTCCTACGAGCAGTACTTC,CASSFSGSYEQYF
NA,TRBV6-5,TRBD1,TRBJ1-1,TGTGCCAGCAGTCATGACAGGGGCACTGAAGCTTTCTTT,CASSHDRGTEAFF
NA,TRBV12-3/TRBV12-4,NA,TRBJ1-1,TGTGCCAGCAGTTTACAGGGTACTGAAGCTTTCTTT,CASSLQGTEAFF
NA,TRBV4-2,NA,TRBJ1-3,TGTGCCAGCAGCCAAGTTCCGTCAGGCACTGGAAACACCATATATTTT,CASSQVPSGTGNTIYF
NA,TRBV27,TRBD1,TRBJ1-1,TGTGCCAGCAGTACGACAGGGGTAACTGAAGCTTTCTTT,CASSTTGVTEAFF
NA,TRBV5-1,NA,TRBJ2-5,TGCGCCAGCAGCTTGAATCCAGGGCAAGAGACCCAGTACTTC,CASSLNPGQETQYF
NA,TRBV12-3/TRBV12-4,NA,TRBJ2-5,TGTGCCAGCAGTTTGGGACTGCAAGAGACCCAGTACTTC,CASSLGLQETQYF